A single sample is the source of the 32 T cell receptor beta chains below, sequenced in a study of glioma-infiltrating T cells. Amplification of TCR alpha and beta CDR3 regions from RNA used iRepertoire nested multiplex PCR. TCRdb re-called the multiplex PCR reads with MiXCR, one entry per CDR3 protein. Here the sample spans approximately 93,000 distinct CDR3 sequences, about 37% being singletons. Sequencing was performed on glioma tissue, nonneoplastic brain tissue, or PBMCs (not recorded which). All receptors derive from a human donor with low-grade glioma or glioblastoma, undergoing nonglioma brain surgery, or in good health (not recorded which).

This clonotype was picked up many times. V usage is TRBV11-1 and J usage is TRBJ2-1, with 11 positions matching TRBD1. The germline V gene encodes CDR1 SGHAT and CDR2 FQDESV (reference sequence). The ends lost 5 bases at V and 5 bases at J; junction bases unmatched: 2. The CDR3 runs 14 residues. CDR3 nucleotide sequence: TGTGCCAGCAGCGCGGACAGGGGGCACAATGAGCAGTTCTTC. Translation: CASSADRGHNEQFF.

In its sample, this clonotype was seen many times. The chain employs TRBV7-2 and TRBJ1-3, with D maybe TRBD1 (5 bases). The CDR3 runs 15 residues. V was cut by 5 bases and J by 3 bases, with 14 bases left in between. Germline lookup yields CDR1 SGHTA and CDR2 FQGNSA. The CDR3 is CASSPSGTLGNTIYF. The CDR3 nucleotides are TGTGCCAGCAGCCCGAGCGGGACGCTTGGAAACACCATATATTTT.

This clonotype came up many times. The rearrangement joins TRBV24-1 to TRBJ1-4, with TRBD1 as a possible D gene (5 bases). The germline gives CDR1 KGHDR, CDR2 SFDVKD. This CDR3 contains 14 residues. The V end was cut by 4 bases, the J end by 5 bases, with 10 bases between. CDR3 DNA: TGTGCCACCAGTGACGACAGACCGAATGAAAAACTGTTTTTT. Its protein is CATSDDRPNEKLFF.

In its sample, this clonotype was seen many times. The genes are TRBV7-9 and TRBJ2-5; D is unclear. Trimming shortened V by 8 bases and J by 0 bases, and 10 bases separated the two germline ends. Germline V gene sequence: CDR1 SEHNR, CDR2 FQNEAQ (reference sequence). The CDR3 is made up of 13 amino acids. CDR3 residues: CASGSRDQETQYF. CDR3 DNA: TGTGCCAGCGGGTCTAGGGACCAAGAGACCCAGTACTTC.

About this clonotype itself: This sequence may be a read error, since a much larger clone differs from it by one base. V gene TRBV12-3 or TRBV12-4 combines with J gene TRBJ2-3, with D maybe TRBD2 (5 bases). The CDR3 totals 13 residues. CDR3 coding DNA: TGTGCCAGCAGTTTAGGTACCGGGGATACGCAGAATTTT. Encoded protein: CASSLGTGDTQNF.

This clonotype has a single count. This may arise from a read error, as a much more abundant clone is one base away. This chain links TRBV19 with TRBJ2-3; 9 nucleotides align to TRBD2. V trimming: 2 bases; J trimming: 2 bases; junction bases outside the gene matches: 5. Germline CDR1 reads LNHDA; CDR2 reads SQIVND (reference sequence). The CDR3 covers 16 residues. CDR3: CASSISRGRATDTQYF. The CDR3 region has the DNA TGTGCCAGTAGTATATCGCGCGGGAGGGCCACAGATACGCAGTATTTT.

As for this clonotype: A much larger clone sits a single nucleotide away, making a read error possible. The J gene is TRBJ1-1, the V gene TRBV7-3; the match to TRBD1 covers 7 bases. The germline gives CDR1 SGHTA, CDR2 FQGTGA. This CDR3 is built from 13 residues. After removal of 8 bases from V and 5 bases from J, the junction contained 8 bases not matched to a gene. Here the CDR3 reads CASDDRVGTEAFF. In nucleotides, the CDR3 is TGTGCCAGCGACGACAGGGTGGGAACTGAAGCTTTCTTT.

The chain carries TRBV7-2 and TRBJ1-5; D is possibly TRBD1 (5 bases). Germline V gives CDR1 SGHTA, CDR2 FQGNSA. V lost 3 bases and J 11 bases, leaving 23 bases between the germline ends. This CDR3 has 16 amino acids. The CDR3 reads CASSFLLWDPKKTQHF. The CDR3 DNA reads TGTGCCAGCAGCTTTCTCCTTTGGGACCCAAAGAAGACCCAGCATTTT.

This clonotype showed up many times. The CDR3 is CASSPFSGRSEQYF. CDR3 DNA: TGTGCCAGCAGTCCGTTTAGCGGGAGATCCGAGCAGTACTTC. The chain uses TRBV6-1 and TRBJ2-7, with TRBD2 matching 9 bases. Trimming at V came to 5 bases and at J to 6 bases, leaving 8 bases not matched to a gene. The CDR3 sequence is 14 residues long. Germline V CDR1 and CDR2: MNHNS, SASEGT.

With respect to this clonotype: Being one base from a much bigger clone, this may be a read error. The rearrangement links TRBV7-3 to TRBJ2-7; 7 positions match TRBD1. Germline V CDR1 and CDR2: SGHTA, FQGTGA. This CDR3 has 15 residues. The CDR3 protein is CASSLLPGQVYKQYF. CDR3 DNA sequence: TGTGCCAGCAGCTTATTGCCAGGACAGGTCTACAAGCAGTACTTC.

This clonotype was counted at least ten times. The rearrangement links TRBV4-1 to TRBJ1-2, with 7 bases aligning to TRBD1. This CDR3 has 14 residues. V shed 2 bases and J 6 bases; nucleotides not matched to a gene: 6. Per the germline V gene, CDR1 is MGHRA and CDR2 is YSYEKL. The CDR3 protein is CASSQTGVGDGYTF. CDR3 nucleotides: TGCGCCAGCAGCCAAACAGGGGTGGGAGATGGCTACACCTTC.

This clonotype came up a few times. CDR3 sequence reads: CASFRTRNYEQYF. The CDR3 bases are TGTGCCAGCTTCAGGACGAGGAACTACGAGCAGTACTTC. This chain links TRBV7-3 with TRBJ2-7; the D is unclear. Germline V gene sequence: CDR1 SGHTA, CDR2 FQGTGA. The germline V and J ends were trimmed by 8 bases and 3 bases, with 14 bases remaining between them. The CDR3 totals 13 residues. Full variable domain (outside the CDR3, taken from reference TRBV7-3 and TRBJ2-7): GAGVSQTPSNKVTEKGKYVELRCDPISGHTALYWYRQSLGQGPEFLIYFQGTGAADDSGLPNDRFFAVRPEGSVSTLKIQRTERGDSAVYLCASFRTRNYEQYFGPGTRLTVT.

This clonotype was seen ten or more times. This chain joins TRBV2 and TRBJ1-1; TRBD1 aligns across 10 bases. The germline V gene encodes CDR1 SNHLY and CDR2 FYNNEI. With 6 bases clipped from V and 5 bases from J, the junction kept 9 bases outside the gene matches. This CDR3 is built from 15 residues. CDR3: CASSGRQGARTEAFF. DNA of the CDR3: TGTGCCAGCAGCGGTAGACAGGGGGCGCGAACTGAAGCTTTCTTT.

CDR3 coding DNA: TGCAGTGCCAGACATAGCAGCACCTATGAGCAGTTCTTC. It yields the protein CSARHSSTYEQFF. This chain links TRBV20-1 with TRBJ2-1; D ambiguous. V lost 6 bases and J 8 bases, leaving 17 bases between the germline ends. The length of the CDR3 is 13 residues. Germline CDR1 reads DFQATT; CDR2 reads SNEGSKA (reference sequence).

This chain links TRBV9 with TRBJ1-3; 8 bases are shared with TRBD1. CDR3 length: 14 residues. J was trimmed by 2 bases and V by 3 bases; bases with no gene match: 1. The germline gives CDR1 SGDLS, CDR2 YYNGEE. The CDR3 bases are TGTGCCAGCAGCGCGGACAGGGCTGGAAACACCATATATTTT. This encodes CASSADRAGNTIYF.

This clonotype was seen a single time. A read error is possible here, since a much larger clone lies one base away. CDR3 sequence: CVSSQTGNIQYF. In DNA form, the CDR3 reads TGTGTCAGCAGCCAAACGGGTAACATTCAGTACTTC. The rearrangement links TRBV3-1 to TRBJ2-4; unclear D gene. This CDR3 is 12 amino acids long. In germline, CDR1 is LGHDT, CDR2 YNNKEL (reference sequence).

For this clonotype: Just one base apart from a much larger clone, this may be a read error. This chain joins TRBV5-4 and TRBJ2-1; D could derive from TRBD1 or TRBD2 (6 bases each). Germline CDR1 and CDR2: SGHNT and YYREEE (reference sequence). This CDR3 region has 13 residues. The CDR3 DNA sequence: TGTGCCACCAGGGGAGGCTCCTACAATGAGCAGCTCTTC. Encoded protein: CATRGGSYNEQLF.

This clonotype has a count of ten or more. This chain links TRBV7-9 with TRBJ2-1; unclear D gene. Trimming took off 1 base at V and 6 bases at J, with 13 bases between the two ends. CDR3 length: 15 residues. Per germline, CDR1 SEHNR and CDR2 FQNEAQ (reference sequence). The CDR3 sequence is CASSLDLGVGNEQFF. CDR3 nucleotide sequence: TGTGCCAGCAGCTTAGACTTGGGTGTTGGCAATGAGCAGTTCTTC.

Many counts were recorded for this clonotype. CDR3 sequence: CASSYSTTEQFF. The CDR3, as DNA: TGTGCCAGCAGTTACTCGACTACGGAGCAGTTCTTC. The gene calls are TRBV6-2 or TRBV6-3 and TRBJ2-1; possible D gene TRBD2, 5 bases. V gave up 0 bases and J gave up 10 bases, with 7 bases separating them. The V gene's germline CDR1 is MNHEY and CDR2 SVGEGT. This CDR3 comprises 12 residues.

Regarding this clonotype: A much larger clone differs by one base, so this may be a read error. The rearrangement joins TRBV3-1 to TRBJ2-7; possibly TRBD2 for D (7 bases). The CDR3 has 13 amino acids. V lost 8 bases, J lost 3 bases, and 14 bases lay in between. From germline, CDR1 is LGHDT and CDR2 YNNKEL (reference sequence). This CDR3 is CASGLGTYYEQYF. As DNA, the CDR3 is TGTGCCAGCGGACTAGGGACATACTACGAGCAGTACTTC.

Concerning this clonotype: A read error may account for a junction end that differs from germline. The rearrangement links TRBV7-6 to TRBJ2-7; TRBD1 matches 7 bases. The CDR3 totals 13 residues. CDR1 and CDR2 from the germline V gene are SGHVS and FNYEAQ. The CDR3 DNA reads as TGTACCAGCAGCTTACGACAGGGTTACGAGAAGTACTTC. Encoded protein: CTSSLRQGYEKYF.

Ten or more counts support this clonotype. V gene TRBV2 combines with J gene TRBJ2-3, with D uncertain. The V end lost 5 bases, the J end lost 2 bases, and 11 bases lay between the germline ends. This CDR3 contains 14 residues. The V gene's germline CDR1 is SNHLY and CDR2 FYNNEI. CDR3 coding DNA: TGTGCCAGCAGTTGGCAGGCTGACACAGATACGCAGTATTTT. This codes for CASSWQADTDTQYF.

A note on this clonotype: Given the absence of the conserved phenylalanine or tryptophan at the CDR3 end, a read error is likely. The chain recombines TRBV20-1 with TRBJ1-5, with D unclear. Trimming shortened V by 4 bases and J by 2 bases, and 15 bases separated the two germline ends. The CDR3 totals 15 residues. Germline assignment: CDR1 DFQATT and CDR2 SNEGSKA (reference sequence). For the CDR3, the DNA is TGCAGTGCTAAGCAAGGAGGAAGGGGCAATCAGCCCCAGCATCTT. Residues: CSAKQGGRGNQPQHL.

Of note for this clonotype: One junction end does not reproduce the germline sequence, and a read error may be involved. V and J are TRBV19 and TRBJ1-2; TRBD1 matches 7 bases. The germline CDR1 and CDR2 sequences are LNHDA and SQIVND (reference sequence). The CDR3 runs to 14 residues. CDR3 DNA: TGTGTTAGTAGTACACGGGACAGCAACTATGGCTACGCCTTC. Amino acids: CVSSTRDSNYGYAF.

On this clonotype itself: A much larger clone differs from this one at a single base, so this may be a read error. The chain employs TRBV2 and TRBJ2-7; 7 bases match TRBD1. The CDR3 contains 14 residues. Trimming removed 8 bases from V and 2 bases from J; junction bases left unmatched: 9. CDR1 and CDR2 (germline): SNHLY, FYNNEI. The CDR3 spells CASARQGEAYEQYF. The CDR3 nucleotides read TGTGCCAGCGCCCGACAGGGCGAGGCCTACGAGCAGTACTTC.

Many counts were recorded for this clonotype. The J gene is TRBJ2-3, the V gene TRBV7-2, with TRBD2 matching 7 bases. Germline lookup yields CDR1 SGHTA and CDR2 FQGNSA. V lost 5 bases, J lost 7 bases, and 12 bases stayed unmatched. There are 15 residues in the CDR3. This chain's CDR3 is CASSVAERDVNTQYF. CDR3 DNA: TGTGCCAGCAGCGTCGCGGAGCGGGACGTTAATACGCAGTATTTT.

This chain links TRBV5-5 with TRBJ2-2; no clear D. This CDR3 region has 15 residues. V was clipped by 4 bases and J by 2 bases, with 12 bases between them. Germline V gene sequence: CDR1 SGHKS, CDR2 YYEKEE (reference sequence). In DNA form, the CDR3 reads TGTGCCAGCAGCCTTGCGGCCCTTAACACCGGGGAGCTGTTTTTT. It encodes CASSLAALNTGELFF. The variable domain in full, completed from reference TRBV5-5 and TRBJ2-2, reads DAGVTQSPTHLIKTRGQQVTLRCSPISGHKSVSWYQQVLGQGPQFIFQYYEKEERGRGNFPDRFSARQFPNYSSELNVNALLLGDSALYLCASSLAALNTGELFFGEGSRLTVL.

This clonotype has ten or more counts. The rearrangement links TRBV7-2 to TRBJ2-7; a possible D gene is TRBD2 (6 bases). V was cut by 0 bases and J by 2 bases, with 14 bases left in between. This CDR3 has 16 residues. Germline CDR1 reads SGHTA; CDR2 reads FQGNSA. The CDR3 DNA follows: TGTGCCAGCAGCTTAGCAATCGGGGAGGTAGCCTACGAGCAGTACTTC. Translating it yields CASSLAIGEVAYEQYF.

This chain links TRBV28 with TRBJ1-4; D is undetermined. CDR1 and CDR2 (germline): MDHEN, SYDVKM. Trimming removed 9 bases at V and 2 bases at J, with 10 bases between. This CDR3 is built from 13 residues. The CDR3 sequence: CASPYGTNEKLFF. DNA of the CDR3: TGTGCCAGTCCTTATGGCACTAATGAAAAACTGTTTTTT.

Many counts were recorded for this clonotype. The rearrangement links TRBV24-1 to TRBJ2-3; tentative D call: TRBD1 (6 bases). The length of the CDR3 is 13 residues. V was cut by 7 bases and J by 1 base, with 8 bases left in between. Germline CDR1 is KGHDR and CDR2 is SFDVKD. The CDR3 here is CATSRQGTDTQYF. The CDR3, as DNA: TGTGCCACCAGCCGACAGGGCACAGATACGCAGTATTTT.

For this clonotype: This sequence may be a read error, since a much larger clone differs from it by one base. The CDR3 DNA reads TGCAGCGTTTCCAGGGGTTCATGGAATCAGCCCCAGCATTTT. It yields the protein CSVSRGSWNQPQHF. The chain is built from TRBV29-1 and TRBJ1-5; weak D call: TRBD1 (6 bases). CDR1 and CDR2 from the germline V gene are SQVTM and ANQGSEA. V was clipped by 5 bases and J by 4 bases, with 15 bases between them. The CDR3 runs 14 residues.

The chain recombines TRBV28 with TRBJ1-2; D might be TRBD1 (5 bases). This CDR3 region has 16 residues. Trimming removed 6 bases from V and 1 base from J, with 18 bases in between. The germline V gene encodes CDR1 MDHEN and CDR2 SYDVKM. The CDR3 bases are TGTGCCAGCAGCATCGAAACAGGTCTCCTTAACTATGGCTACACCTTC. Its protein is CASSIETGLLNYGYTF.